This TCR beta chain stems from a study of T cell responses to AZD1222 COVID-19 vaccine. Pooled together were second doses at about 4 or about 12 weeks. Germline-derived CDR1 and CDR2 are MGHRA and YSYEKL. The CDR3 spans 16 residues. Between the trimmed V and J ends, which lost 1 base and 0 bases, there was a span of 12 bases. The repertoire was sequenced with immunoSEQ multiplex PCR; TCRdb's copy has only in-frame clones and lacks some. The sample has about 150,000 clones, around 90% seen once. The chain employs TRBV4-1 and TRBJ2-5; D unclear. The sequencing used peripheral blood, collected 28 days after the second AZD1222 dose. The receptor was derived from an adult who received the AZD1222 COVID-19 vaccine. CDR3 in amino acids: CASSQGERRYQETQYF. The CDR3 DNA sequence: TGCGCCAGCAGCCAAGGAGAGCGCAGGTACCAAGAGACCCAGTACTTC.